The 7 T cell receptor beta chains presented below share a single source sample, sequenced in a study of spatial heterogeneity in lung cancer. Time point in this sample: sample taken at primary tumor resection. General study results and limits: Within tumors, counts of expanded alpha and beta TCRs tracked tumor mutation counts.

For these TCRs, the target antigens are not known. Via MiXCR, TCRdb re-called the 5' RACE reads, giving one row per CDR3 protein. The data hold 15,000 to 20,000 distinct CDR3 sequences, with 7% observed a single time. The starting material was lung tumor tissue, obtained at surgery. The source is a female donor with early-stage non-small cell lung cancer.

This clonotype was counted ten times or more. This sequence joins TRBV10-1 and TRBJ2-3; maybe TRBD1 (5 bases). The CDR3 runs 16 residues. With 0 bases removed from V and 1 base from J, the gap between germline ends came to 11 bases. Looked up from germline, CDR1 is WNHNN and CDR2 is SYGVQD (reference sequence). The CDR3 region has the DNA TGCGCCAGCAGTGAGTCTAGGAGACAGCGCACAGATACGCAGTATTTT. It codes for CASSESRRQRTDTQYF.

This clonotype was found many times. As DNA, the CDR3 is TGTGCCAGCAGTTCCCGACTAGCAACTGAGCAGTTCTTC. This codes for CASSSRLATEQFF. V gene TRBV7-8 combines with J gene TRBJ2-1; 7 nucleotides align to TRBD2. Trimming at V came to 6 bases and at J to 9 bases, leaving 8 bases not matched to a gene. CDR3 length equals 13 residues. Germline-derived CDR1 and CDR2 are SGHVS and FQNEAQ.

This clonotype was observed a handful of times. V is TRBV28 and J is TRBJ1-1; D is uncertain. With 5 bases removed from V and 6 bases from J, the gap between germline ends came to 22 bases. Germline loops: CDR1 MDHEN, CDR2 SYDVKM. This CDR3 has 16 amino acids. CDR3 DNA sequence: TGTGCCAGCAGTGCCTCGAGTGGAGATACCTCATCTGAAGCTTTCTTT. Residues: CASSASSGDTSSEAFF.

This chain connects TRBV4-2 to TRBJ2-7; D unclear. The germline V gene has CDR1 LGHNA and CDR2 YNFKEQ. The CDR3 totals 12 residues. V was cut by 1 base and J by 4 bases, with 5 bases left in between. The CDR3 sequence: CASSQGPYEQYF. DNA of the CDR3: TGTGCCAGCAGCCAAGGACCATACGAGCAGTACTTC.

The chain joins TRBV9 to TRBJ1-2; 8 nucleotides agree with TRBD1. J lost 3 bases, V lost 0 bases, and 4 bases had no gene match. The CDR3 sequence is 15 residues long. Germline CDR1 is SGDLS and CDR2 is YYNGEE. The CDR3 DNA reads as TGTGCCAGCAGCGTAGGTTTGGGACAGGACTATGGCTACACCTTC. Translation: CASSVGLGQDYGYTF.

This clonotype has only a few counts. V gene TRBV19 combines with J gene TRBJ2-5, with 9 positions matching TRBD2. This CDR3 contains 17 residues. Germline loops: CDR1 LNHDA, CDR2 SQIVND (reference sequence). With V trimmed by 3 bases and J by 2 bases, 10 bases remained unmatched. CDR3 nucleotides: TGTGCCAGTAGTATTTTCGGAGCGGGGGGCTATCAAGAGACCCAGTACTTC. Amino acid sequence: CASSIFGAGGYQETQYF.

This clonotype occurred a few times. The CDR3 is CASSMSRGEQYF. DNA for the CDR3: TGTGCCAGTAGTATGAGCAGGGGCGAGCAGTACTTC. The chain joins TRBV19 to TRBJ2-7; the D gene is possibly TRBD1 (6 bases). The CDR3 runs to 12 residues. V was cut by 3 bases and J by 6 bases, with 9 bases left in between. Germline-derived CDR1 and CDR2 are LNHDA and SQIVND (reference sequence).